This T cell receptor beta chain comes out of a study of Ad26.COV2.S vaccination and SARS-CoV-2 variants. Study at large: This donor came from the COV1001 trial of Ad26.COV2.S. Once, or twice with 56 days between doses, Ad26.COV2.S was given intramuscularly. Study-wide findings and caveats: Across vaccine and placebo recipients, the breadth of non-spike TCRs was similar.

Concerning this clone: Its antigen is unknown.

Treatment specified: around 19 received Ad26.COV2.S at low or high dose, single or two shots; about 5 received placebo; per-sample allocation not given. The samples date from day 63 after the first vaccine or placebo injection. The V and J ends lost 5 bases and 0 bases, in that order; junction bases with no gene match: 5. Looked up from germline, CDR1 is MNHEY and CDR2 is SVGAGI. The CDR3 consists of 15 residues. Method: immunoSEQ multiplex PCR; TCRdb's copy keeps in-frame clones and lacks some. The sample has under 600,000 clones, 89% seen once. The source of this sequence is a person aged 18-60 years who received the Ad26.COV2.S COVID-19 vaccine or a placebo. Source: peripheral blood, taken in a trial of Ad26.COV2.S vaccine versus placebo. V gene TRBV6-5 combines with J gene TRBJ1-2; 8 bases agree with TRBD1. The CDR3 DNA is TGTGCCAGCAGTCCTGGACAGGGAGCTAACTATGGCTACACCTTC. Translated: CASSPGQGANYGYTF.